This is a list of T cell receptor beta chains from one sample in a study of regulatory T cells in long-lasting Graves disease. TCRdb reanalysed the multiplex PCR reads using MiXCR and keeps one entry per CDR3 protein. The sample has fewer than 650,000 distinct CDR3 sequences, 15% to 20% seen once; the top ten hold roughly 18%. The data were also submitted as part of a second study, on T cells in Graves' hyperthyroidism and ophthalmopathy.

Sequencing used peripheral blood mononuclear cells (PBMCs), obtained at new diagnosis, from a patient treated with antithyroid drugs. These receptors were collected from a woman between 25 and 40 years old with Graves disease. Each CDR3 is given with its conserved first and last residue. The order of the fields is CDR3 DNA, CDR3 protein, clone size, D gene, V gene, J gene. A D gene is named only where the DNA matches it firmly. Only part of the rows carry a size: once, few, many, or a class if the clone is expanded.

DNA: TGTGCCAGCAGCGGACAGGGAAGAAGATACGAGCAGTACTTC
CDR3: CASSGQGRRYEQYF
size: few
D: TRBD1
V: TRBV6-1
J: TRBJ2-7

DNA: TGTGCCAGCAGCTTAGGACAGGGGGCAAAGGCCAACGTCCTGACTTTC
CDR3: CASSLGQGAKANVLTF
size: NA
D: TRBD1
V: TRBV7-8
J: TRBJ2-6

DNA: TGTGCCAGCAGAACAAAAGCAGGGTATGCCCTCCACTTT
CDR3: CASRTKAGYALHF
size: many
D: NA
V: TRBV12-3/TRBV12-4
J: TRBJ1-6

DNA: TGTGCCAGCATGCCGGGACGGACGTCCACAGATACGCAGTATTTT
CDR3: CASMPGRTSTDTQYF
size: many
D: NA
V: TRBV2
J: TRBJ2-3

DNA: TGTGCCAGCAGCCCAGTCCACTCTGGGGCCAACGTCCTGACTTTC
CDR3: CASSPVHSGANVLTF
size: NA
D: NA
V: TRBV3-1
J: TRBJ2-6

DNA: TGTGCCAGCAGGCAAGCAAAGAGGGGGGATCGATTCACCCTCCACTTT
CDR3: CASRQAKRGDRFTLHF
size: NA
D: NA
V: TRBV6-1
J: TRBJ1-6

DNA: TGTGCCAGCAGACGTACGGGGGGGGGTACGCAGCATTTT
CDR3: CASRRTGGGTQHF
size: few
D: NA
V: TRBV27
J: TRBJ1-5

DNA: TGTGCCACCAGTGTGGGGGACAGCTCGATTTCAGATACGCAGTATTTT
CDR3: CATSVGDSSISDTQYF
size: few
D: TRBD1
V: TRBV24-1
J: TRBJ2-3

DNA: TGTGCCAGCAGTTTAGTGGGGGCGAGCGCTGAGACCCAGTACTTC
CDR3: CASSLVGASAETQYF
size: many
D: NA
V: TRBV12-3/TRBV12-4
J: TRBJ2-5

DNA: TGCAGTGCTAGAGATCCTCGCCAGTTGCGGGGTGTCTATGGCTACACCTTC
CDR3: CSARDPRQLRGVYGYTF
size: few
D: NA
V: TRBV20-1
J: TRBJ1-2

DNA: TGTGCCAGCAGCCCCGGTAGGAGATCACCCCTCCACTTT
CDR3: CASSPGRRSPLHF
size: many
D: NA
V: TRBV3-1
J: TRBJ1-6

DNA: TGCAGTGCTCCCCAGAGGGAAACCAATCAGCCCCAGCATTTT
CDR3: CSAPQRETNQPQHF
size: few
D: NA
V: TRBV20-1
J: TRBJ1-5

DNA: TGTGCCAGCAGCCCGGGTCAGGGAAATAGCAATCAGCCCCAGCATTTT
CDR3: CASSPGQGNSNQPQHF
size: few
D: NA
V: TRBV2
J: TRBJ1-5

DNA: TGTGCCAGCAGTAATCCTGACAGGGGGTTTCTTTATAGCAATCAGCCCCAGCATTTT
CDR3: CASSNPDRGFLYSNQPQHF
size: NA
D: TRBD1
V: TRBV25-1
J: TRBJ1-5

DNA: TGTGCCAGCAGCTTAGTGAGCCTAGCGGATGAGCAGTTCTTC
CDR3: CASSLVSLADEQFF
size: many
D: TRBD2
V: TRBV11-2
J: TRBJ2-1

DNA: TGTGCCAGCAGCTTCGAGGGCCGGGTAGATACGCAGTATTTT
CDR3: CASSFEGRVDTQYF
size: few
D: NA
V: TRBV7-3
J: TRBJ2-3

DNA: TGTGCCAACAGAAGAGTCGATCAGCCCCAGCATTTT
CDR3: CANRRVDQPQHF
size: NA
D: NA
V: TRBV6-1
J: TRBJ1-5

DNA: TGTGCCAGCAGCGTAGGGCGGACAGGGGGCGGCTACACCTTC
CDR3: CASSVGRTGGGYTF
size: many
D: TRBD1
V: TRBV9
J: TRBJ1-2

DNA: TGTGCCAGCAGTTCGAACAGCTATAGCAATCAGCCCCAGCATTTT
CDR3: CASSSNSYSNQPQHF
size: few
D: NA
V: TRBV6-9
J: TRBJ1-5

DNA: TGTGCCAGCAGCTTAGCGCGGCGCAGTGAGCAGTTCTTC
CDR3: CASSLARRSEQFF
size: many
D: NA
V: TRBV7-2
J: TRBJ2-1

DNA: TGTGCCAGCAGCTCTATACGCAGGGGGGGAGAGACCCAGTACTTC
CDR3: CASSSIRRGGETQYF
size: NA
D: NA
V: TRBV11-2
J: TRBJ2-5

DNA: TGTGCCACCAGCGGACCCCGACAGGGTGGGGCTGAAGCTTTCTTT
CDR3: CATSGPRQGGAEAFF
size: few
D: TRBD1
V: TRBV15
J: TRBJ1-1

DNA: NA
CDR3: CASATFGSPLHF
size: NA
D: NA
V: TRBV27
J: TRBJ1-6

DNA: TGTGCCAGCAGCGTACTGTCCGGGAACACTGAAGCTTTCTTT
CDR3: CASSVLSGNTEAFF
size: NA
D: NA
V: TRBV9
J: TRBJ1-1

DNA: TGTGCCAGCAGTGAATATCCGGGTAATGAGCAGTTCTTC
CDR3: CASSEYPGNEQFF
size: NA
D: NA
V: TRBV2
J: TRBJ2-1

DNA: TGTGCCAGCAGCTCCGACTTGGGGTACCGGGACAGGCCTCGCGAGCAGTTCTTC
CDR3: CASSSDLGYRDRPREQFF
size: once
D: TRBD1
V: TRBV7-9
J: TRBJ2-1

DNA: TGTGCCACCAGTGACGCCGTTGGGACAGGGGGAGACTATGGCTACACCTTC
CDR3: CATSDAVGTGGDYGYTF
size: many
D: TRBD1
V: TRBV24-1
J: TRBJ1-2

DNA: TGTGCCAGCTCCTTCGGGGCCGGGGCGAAATCCTACGAGCAGTACTTC
CDR3: CASSFGAGAKSYEQYF
size: few
D: NA
V: TRBV11-3
J: TRBJ2-7

DNA: TGTGCCATCAGTGAGACAGGGTATGGCTACACCTTC
CDR3: CAISETGYGYTF
size: many
D: NA
V: TRBV10-3
J: TRBJ1-2

DNA: TGTGCCAGCAGCCCACAGGGGGCTATAGGCAATCAGCCCCAGCATTTT
CDR3: CASSPQGAIGNQPQHF
size: many
D: TRBD1
V: TRBV6-2/TRBV6-3
J: TRBJ1-5

DNA: TGTGCCATCAGCCGGACTAGCGGGAGCTCCTACAATGAGCAGTTCTTC
CDR3: CAISRTSGSSYNEQFF
size: NA
D: TRBD2
V: TRBV10-3
J: TRBJ2-1

DNA: TGTGCCAGCAGTTCCCCTCTGGGAACAGCTCACAATGAGCAGTTCTTC
CDR3: CASSSPLGTAHNEQFF
size: many
D: NA
V: TRBV27
J: TRBJ2-1

DNA: TGTGCCAGCAGCCTGGGGAGCGGGTCACAACTAGCCAAAAACATTCAGTACTTC
CDR3: CASSLGSGSQLAKNIQYF
size: NA
D: NA
V: TRBV7-8
J: TRBJ2-4

DNA: TGTGCCAGCAGGCTCAACACAGCAGCCGGGGAGCTGTTTTTT
CDR3: CASRLNTAAGELFF
size: NA
D: NA
V: TRBV7-9
J: TRBJ2-2

DNA: TGTGCCAGCAGCTCAACAGGCAAAATTCTAAATGAAAAACTGTTTTTT
CDR3: CASSSTGKILNEKLFF
size: NA
D: NA
V: TRBV11-2
J: TRBJ1-4

DNA: TGTGCCAGCAGCCAAGGAGGGATCAAGCAGTACTTC
CDR3: CASSQGGIKQYF
size: once
D: NA
V: TRBV3-1
J: TRBJ2-7

DNA: TGTGCCAGCAGTGGAGACGCGCCCCAGCATTTT
CDR3: CASSGDAPQHF
size: NA
D: NA
V: TRBV6-1
J: TRBJ1-5

DNA: TGTGCCAGCAGTTCCTCACAAACAACTAATGAAAAACTGTTTTTT
CDR3: CASSSSQTTNEKLFF
size: NA
D: NA
V: TRBV28
J: TRBJ1-4

DNA: TGTGCCAGCAGTTTTAGGGGGCTGTTAACTGAAGCTTTCTTT
CDR3: CASSFRGLLTEAFF
size: many
D: TRBD1
V: TRBV2
J: TRBJ1-1

DNA: TGTGCCAGCAGTGCTTATGAGTCGGCAGGGCTGAACACTGAAGCTTTCTTT
CDR3: CASSAYESAGLNTEAFF
size: many
D: NA
V: TRBV12-3/TRBV12-4
J: TRBJ1-1

DNA: TGTGCCAGCAGCCAAGTTGGGCTAGCGGGAAAGCAGTACTTC
CDR3: CASSQVGLAGKQYF
size: many
D: TRBD2
V: TRBV3-1
J: TRBJ2-7

DNA: TGTGCCAGCAGCCAAGATGGGCAGGGGCCTTACAATGAGCAGTTCTTC
CDR3: CASSQDGQGPYNEQFF
size: NA
D: NA
V: TRBV3-1
J: TRBJ2-1

DNA: TGCAGTGCTAGAGATACCGGGACTAGCTTCGGATCTAGGGCCGAGCAGTACTTC
CDR3: CSARDTGTSFGSRAEQYF
size: NA
D: TRBD2
V: TRBV20-1
J: TRBJ2-7

DNA: TGTGCCAGCAGTTTATGGGGACAGGGTGATGGCTACACCTTC
CDR3: CASSLWGQGDGYTF
size: many
D: TRBD1
V: TRBV12-3/TRBV12-4
J: TRBJ1-2

DNA: TGTGCCAGCAGCTGGTCCCAAAATCAGCCCCAGCATTTT
CDR3: CASSWSQNQPQHF
size: many
D: NA
V: TRBV7-2
J: TRBJ1-5

DNA: TGCAGTGCTAGCTCCCATCGGGGGACGACGTGGTACGAGCAGTACTTC
CDR3: CSASSHRGTTWYEQYF
size: few
D: NA
V: TRBV20-1
J: TRBJ2-7

DNA: TGTGCCAGCCGAGGCGGAGAGAAGGGCACAGATACGCAGTATTTT
CDR3: CASRGGEKGTDTQYF
size: NA
D: NA
V: TRBV27
J: TRBJ2-3

DNA: TGTGCCACCAGCGGGGCCGGGGGTCTCAATCAGCCCCAGCATTTT
CDR3: CATSGAGGLNQPQHF
size: NA
D: NA
V: TRBV24-1
J: TRBJ1-5

DNA: TGTGCCAGCAGCTTAGCCGGCAGGGGAGTCGGCAGTGAGCAGTTCTTC
CDR3: CASSLAGRGVGSEQFF
size: NA
D: NA
V: TRBV7-2
J: TRBJ2-1

DNA: TGTGCCAGCAGTTCCCTCTCCTCGGCGGCTTTCTTT
CDR3: CASSSLSSAAFF
size: many
D: NA
V: TRBV28
J: TRBJ1-1

DNA: TGTGCCGTCTCCGGGACAGGGAACTATGGCTACACCTTC
CDR3: CAVSGTGNYGYTF
size: few
D: TRBD1
V: TRBV6-1
J: TRBJ1-2

DNA: TGTGCCATCAGGGGCAACACGGATACGCAGTATTTT
CDR3: CAIRGNTDTQYF
size: NA
D: NA
V: TRBV10-3
J: TRBJ2-3

DNA: TGTGCCAGCAGTTTCTACCCGCCAAGCGGGGAGCTGTTTTTT
CDR3: CASSFYPPSGELFF
size: few
D: NA
V: TRBV12-3/TRBV12-4
J: TRBJ2-2

DNA: TGCAGTGCTAGAGATCTCTCCGACAAACCGTACGAGCAGTACTTC
CDR3: CSARDLSDKPYEQYF
size: many
D: NA
V: TRBV20-1
J: TRBJ2-7